A single sample is the source of the 28 T cell receptor beta chains below, sequenced in a study of CD8 T cells in Susac syndrome. The RNA, about 0.5 to 1 ug, was put through reverse transcription using random hexamers. TCRdb processed the immunoSEQ multiplex PCR reads anew with MiXCR; each CDR3 protein has one entry. The repertoire holds roughly 140,000 distinct CDR3 sequences, with 85% to 95% as singletons. Source material: CD8+ T cells from PBMCs. These receptors all come from a human donor in good health.

The chain is built from TRBV20-1 and TRBJ2-5; D possibly uses TRBD1 or TRBD2 (5 bases each). Germline V gene sequence: CDR1 DFQATT, CDR2 SNEGSKA (reference sequence). The V gene lost 3 bases and the J gene lost 3 bases, with 14 bases spanning the gap. The CDR3 is 14 amino acids. The DNA of the CDR3 is TGCAGTGCTAGGGGGGAATGGCCAAAAGAGACCCAGTACTTC. It specifies CSARGEWPKETQYF.

CDR3 sequence (DNA): TGTGCCAGCAGCCACTCCCCGGCCTACGAGCAGTACTTC. It encodes CASSHSPAYEQYF. This chain uses TRBV27 with TRBJ2-7; no reliable D call. Germline CDR1 reads MNHEY; CDR2 reads SMNVEV (reference sequence). The CDR3 consists of 13 residues. V dropped 6 bases and J dropped 2 bases, with 11 bases sitting between them.

V usage is TRBV27 and J usage is TRBJ2-3; a weak D match, TRBD2 (5 bases). This CDR3 has 13 residues. Germline V gene lookup returns CDR1 MNHEY and CDR2 SMNVEV (reference sequence). The ends were cut back, 7 bases at V and 2 bases at J, with 10 bases in the middle. CDR3 protein: CASTGINTDTQYF. The CDR3 DNA is TGTGCCAGCACGGGGATAAACACAGATACGCAGTATTTT.

The J gene is TRBJ1-1, the V gene TRBV4-3; D remains unclear. V lost 0 bases, J lost 5 bases, and 7 bases lay in between. The germline V gene has CDR1 LGHNA and CDR2 YSLEER. CDR3 length: 13 amino acids. The CDR3 sequence is CASSQDEWTEAFF. In DNA form, the CDR3 reads TGCGCCAGCAGCCAAGACGAGTGGACTGAAGCTTTCTTT.

This clonotype appeared a single time. The chain has TRBV29-1 and TRBJ1-2; D gene unclear. CDR3 length: 10 amino acids. Trimming pared 7 bases from V and 14 bases from J, leaving 17 bases between. Germline CDR1 reads SQVTM; CDR2 reads ANQGSEA. The CDR3 nucleotides are TGCAGCGCGTCTACGGCTCACGAGACCTTC. Its translation is CSASTAHETF.

CDR3 amino acids: CSVPRGVAPLEQYF. The DNA for the CDR3 is TGCAGTGTTCCCCGGGGGGTTGCTCCCCTCGAGCAGTACTTC. This chain uses TRBV20-1 with TRBJ2-7; 7 bases map to TRBD2. The CDR3 runs 14 residues. Germline V CDR1 and CDR2: DFQATT, SNEGSKA (reference sequence). V shed 7 bases and J 6 bases; nucleotides not matched to a gene: 15.

The chain is built from TRBV27 and TRBJ2-1, with a tentative D call TRBD2 (6 bases). The CDR3 is 16 amino acids. Trimming cost V 6 bases and J 0 bases, with 15 bases left between them. The germline V gene has CDR1 MNHEY and CDR2 SMNVEV (reference sequence). CDR3: CASSPLAPSSYNEQFF. In DNA, the CDR3 is TGTGCCAGCAGCCCCCTAGCGCCTAGCTCCTACAATGAGCAGTTCTTC.

The table lists this clonotype with a count of one. The chain carries TRBV29-1 and TRBJ2-3, with 8 nucleotides matching TRBD2. CDR3 length equals 14 residues. Unmatched junction bases numbered 10, after V lost 6 bases and J lost 5 bases. CDR1 and CDR2 from the germline V gene are SQVTM and ANQGSEA. CDR3 coding DNA: TGCAGCGTCCAACCGGGACTAGAGTTAGATACGCAGTATTTT. This codes for CSVQPGLELDTQYF.

The chain carries TRBV9 and TRBJ1-1; D is unresolved. Germline V CDR1 and CDR2: SGDLS, YYNGEE. Trimming left V 4 bases short and J 3 bases short, with 19 bases between. The CDR3 contains 16 residues. As DNA, the CDR3 is TGTGCCAGCAGCTCTCACATACAACTTGGGTACACTGAAGCTTTCTTT. It translates to CASSSHIQLGYTEAFF.

The CDR3 DNA sequence: TGCAGCGTTGAGACCGCCGACAGGGAGTACGGCTCCTACAATGAGCAGTTCTTC. Residues: CSVETADREYGSYNEQFF. V gene TRBV29-1 combines with J gene TRBJ2-1; 7 bases fit TRBD1. Germline-derived CDR1 and CDR2 are SQVTM and ANQGSEA. V was clipped by 3 bases and J by 0 bases; unmatched bases: 14. CDR3 size: 18 residues.

The genes are TRBV11-2 and TRBJ2-2; D gene unclear. Germline assignment: CDR1 SGHAT and CDR2 FQNNGV. Trimming cost V 1 base and J 1 base, with 13 bases left between them. The CDR3 spans 17 residues. CDR3 region: CASSLGFLGRNTGELFF. For the CDR3, the DNA is TGTGCCAGCAGCTTAGGATTTTTGGGCAGGAACACCGGGGAGCTGTTTTTT.

This rearrangement joins TRBV7-9 to TRBJ1-1, with a possible D match to TRBD1 (5 bases). CDR3 length: 14 residues. Germline CDR1 and CDR2: SEHNR and FQNEAQ (reference sequence). The V end lost 1 base, the J end lost 3 bases, and 9 bases lay between the germline ends. CDR3 DNA sequence: TGTGCCAGCAGCTTAGTGGGGGTCGACACTGAAGCTTTCTTT. This encodes CASSLVGVDTEAFF.

This rearrangement joins TRBV28 to TRBJ1-5, with TRBD1 identical over 7 bases. The CDR3 runs 14 residues. Germline V gene sequence: CDR1 MDHEN, CDR2 SYDVKM. The V and J ends lost 2 bases and 3 bases, in that order; junction bases with no gene match: 1. CDR3 sequence: CASSLGTDNQPQHF. The CDR3 coding sequence is TGTGCCAGCAGTTTAGGGACAGACAATCAGCCCCAGCATTTT.

This clonotype was seen a few times. This chain joins TRBV12-3 or TRBV12-4 and TRBJ2-7; no reliable D call. The CDR3 is made up of 12 amino acids. V lost 4 bases to trimming and J lost 4 bases, with 8 bases between them. The CDR3 DNA sequence: TGTGCCAGCAGTTCGACACCTTACGAGCAGTACTTC. Its protein product is CASSSTPYEQYF.

The chain carries TRBV29-1 and TRBJ2-2, with a possible D match to TRBD2 (5 bases). The CDR3 runs to 12 residues. Germline V lookup: CDR1 SQVTM, CDR2 ANQGSEA. Trimming removed 5 bases from V and 8 bases from J, with 12 bases in between. This CDR3 is CSVREMRGELFF. As DNA, the CDR3 is TGCAGCGTTCGGGAAATGAGGGGGGAGCTGTTTTTT.

The chain couples TRBV6-6 to TRBJ2-3; 7 nucleotides match TRBD1. V shed 4 bases, J shed 3 bases, and the junction held 10 bases outside the gene matches. The CDR3 extends over 16 amino acids. CDR1 is MNHNY and CDR2 is SVGAGI in the germline V gene (reference sequence). The CDR3 spells CASSSSDRVGTDTQYF. In nucleotides, the CDR3 is TGTGCCAGCAGTTCTTCAGACAGGGTTGGAACAGATACGCAGTATTTT.

V is TRBV27 and J is TRBJ2-1; no definite D call. The ends were cut back, 3 bases at V and 6 bases at J, with 3 bases in the middle. The CDR3 length is 11 residues. The germline V gene encodes CDR1 MNHEY and CDR2 SMNVEV (reference sequence). The CDR3 sequence: CASSLLNEQFF. DNA of the CDR3: TGTGCCAGCAGTTTGCTCAATGAGCAGTTCTTC.

Only a few counts were recorded for this clonotype. The rearrangement joins TRBV19 to TRBJ2-1; D possibly uses TRBD1 or TRBD2 (5 bases each). The CDR3 contains 12 residues. The V and J ends lost 5 bases and 4 bases respectively, with 6 bases between them. Germline V CDR1 and CDR2: LNHDA, SQIVND (reference sequence). This chain's CDR3 is CASSWGYNEQFF. The CDR3 DNA is TGTGCCAGTAGTTGGGGGTACAATGAGCAGTTCTTC.

The chain combines TRBV28 with TRBJ2-1; D remains unclear. The V gene's germline CDR1 is MDHEN and CDR2 SYDVKM. The CDR3 has 13 amino acids. Trimming cost V 2 bases and J 4 bases, with 6 bases left between them. CDR3 coding DNA: TGTGCCAGCAGTTTAATTAGATACAATGAGCAGTTCTTC. This sequence encodes CASSLIRYNEQFF.

This clonotype came up once. This chain joins TRBV13 and TRBJ2-7; no clear D. The CDR3 is 13 residues long. Per the germline V gene, CDR1 is PRHDT and CDR2 is FYEKMQ (reference sequence). V lost 5 bases to trimming and J lost 2 bases, with 10 bases between them. In DNA form, the CDR3 reads TGTGCCAGCAGCCTAAGGGCGACCTACGAGCAGTACTTC. This sequence encodes CASSLRATYEQYF.

The chain carries TRBV27 and TRBJ1-5; TRBD1 is a possible D gene (5 bases). CDR3 length: 15 residues. Germline V lookup: CDR1 MNHEY, CDR2 SMNVEV (reference sequence). Trimming removed 6 bases from V and 1 base from J, with 13 bases in between. The CDR3 sequence: CASRDGRVSNQPQHF. The CDR3 coding sequence is TGTGCCAGCAGAGATGGCAGGGTAAGCAATCAGCCCCAGCATTTT.

The rearrangement joins TRBV27 to TRBJ2-1; possibly TRBD1 for D (6 bases). Germline CDR1 is MNHEY and CDR2 is SMNVEV (reference sequence). The CDR3 contains 13 residues. Trimming left V 5 bases short and J 9 bases short, with 14 bases between. CDR3 bases: TGTGCCAGCAGTCCCCCACAGGGAACTGAGCAGTTCTTC. As protein: CASSPPQGTEQFF.

The genes are TRBV19 and TRBJ2-7, with TRBD2 as a possible D gene (6 bases). CDR1 and CDR2 from the germline V gene are LNHDA and SQIVND (reference sequence). Deletions cut 2 bases from V and 0 bases from J, with 11 bases between. The CDR3 covers 15 residues. CDR3 in amino acids: CASSISAGPSYEQYF. The CDR3 bases are TGTGCCAGTAGTATATCGGCGGGACCCTCCTACGAGCAGTACTTC. Together with reference TRBV19 and TRBJ2-7, the CDR3 gives the full variable domain: DGGITQSPKYLFRKEGQNVTLSCEQNLNHDAMYWYRQDPGQGLRLIYYSQIVNDFQKGDIAEGYSVSREKKESFPLTVTSAQKNPTAFYLCASSISAGPSYEQYFGPGTRLTVT.

The chain has TRBV7-2 and TRBJ2-7; D is undetermined. Trimming pared 3 bases from V and 0 bases from J, leaving 9 bases between. The germline V gene has CDR1 SGHTA and CDR2 FQGNSA. The CDR3 totals 14 residues. In DNA form, the CDR3 reads TGTGCCAGCAGCTTGCCGGTCAGCTCCTACGAGCAGTACTTC. Its translation: CASSLPVSSYEQYF.

The CDR3 is CSVWEGGNYGYTF. As DNA, the CDR3 is TGCAGCGTTTGGGAAGGGGGCAACTATGGCTACACCTTC. V gene TRBV29-1 combines with J gene TRBJ1-2; 7 positions match TRBD1. J was trimmed by 2 bases and V by 5 bases; bases with no gene match: 5. Germline CDR1 SQVTM, CDR2 ANQGSEA. The CDR3 loop spans 13 amino acids.

The chain uses TRBV27 and TRBJ2-7; D is unclear. Deletions cut 10 bases from V and 2 bases from J, with 15 bases between. This CDR3 is built from 13 residues. The germline CDR1 and CDR2 sequences are MNHEY and SMNVEV (reference sequence). CDR3 sequence (DNA): TGTGCCACCTCTCGGCTTGGAACCTACGAGCAGTACTTC. Translation: CATSRLGTYEQYF.

The chain carries TRBV4-1 and TRBJ2-1, with D unclear. The ends were cut back, 3 bases at V and 2 bases at J, with 5 bases in the middle. Germline CDR1 MGHRA, CDR2 YSYEKL. This CDR3 comprises 13 residues. As DNA, the CDR3 is TGCGCCAGCAGCCATATCCCCTACAATGAGCAGTTCTTC. Translating gives CASSHIPYNEQFF.

The CDR3 sequence: CASTAGGTGEQFF. CDR3 in DNA: TGTGCCAGTACGGCGGGAGGTACCGGTGAGCAGTTCTTC. The chain employs TRBV19 and TRBJ2-1; the match to TRBD2 covers 8 bases. The CDR3 consists of 13 residues. Germline CDR1 and CDR2: LNHDA and SQIVND (reference sequence). With 7 bases clipped from V and 9 bases from J, the junction kept 8 bases outside the gene matches. Together with reference TRBV19 and TRBJ2-1, the CDR3 gives the full variable domain: DGGITQSPKYLFRKEGQNVTLSCEQNLNHDAMYWYRQDPGQGLRLIYYSQIVNDFQKGDIAEGYSVSREKKESFPLTVTSAQKNPTAFYLCASTAGGTGEQFFGPGTRLTVL.